This T cell receptor (beta chain) was found in a study of blood T cells in healthy people across ages (dated by TCRdb to between 2015 and 2017). At the level of the whole study: Template switching captured roughly one uniquely barcoded TCR beta cDNA molecule per two T cells in model experiments. To avoid experimental bias, donors of different ages were distributed randomly across sequencing lanes. Using the same blood draw, the study looked at two additional independent replicas of 1 million unique cDNA reads for two donors, one aged 18 to 30 and the other aged 80 or older. To track age-related changes in TCR beta repertoire diversity, the study relied on deep sequencing normalized with unique cDNA molecular identifiers. The donors were divided into four age groups: young (average around 17 years), middle-aged (approximately 39), aged (under 70) and long-lived (roughly 82).

The donors were a few dozen Caucasian individuals from Russia, aged roughly 6 to 90 years, who were systemically healthy. Approximately 9.3 milliliters of peripheral blood were drawn from each donor into EDTA-treated Vacutainer tubes. Ficoll-Paque density-gradient centrifugation was used to isolate PBMCs, with at least 7 million obtained per sample. Total RNA, at least 6 micrograms per sample, was extracted from PBMCs with Trizol reagent. For every donor, flow cytometry on a PBMC aliquot measured the percentage of naive CD45RAhigh/CD27high T cells. According to the germline V gene, CDR1 reads SGHVS and CDR2 reads FQNEAQ. V lost 6 bases and J lost 4 bases, and the count of bases not matched to a germline gene is 4. Taken from cysteine to phenylalanine, the CDR3 has 14 residues. The CDR3 DNA has 42 bases and is translated from base 1. Here is what the overall study found, with its caveats: Donor CMV infection status was unknown, potentially confounding age-related changes in expanded clonotypes. There was a strong correlation between observed TCR beta diversity and the percentage of naive T cells measured by flow cytometry. Because profiling used bulk unsorted PBMCs, naive and antigen-experienced compartments could not be compared conclusively. Total diversity estimates from one million sequenced T cells were considered lower bounds and underestimates. As age increased, observed TCR beta diversity per million T cells dropped in a roughly linear way, and a significant reduction was already evident by age 40. Compared with the aged group, the long-lived group had more naive CD4+ T cells, fewer expanded clones and increased TCR diversity, a pattern suggesting age selection.

On this clonotype itself: Its cognate antigen has yet to be identified. No base quality values were provided; no much bigger clone lies one nucleotide off.

Library creation used 5' RACE. The listed sequencing device is Illumina HiSeq 2500. The second PCR ran for roughly 7 to 11 cycles and used a J-beta primer mix along with a sample-barcoded 5' primer. Each TCR beta cDNA molecule received a unique molecular identifier from a template-switch 5' adaptor carrying 12 random nucleotides. Each sample yielded at least 2.5 million CDR3-containing paired-end reads. First-strand cDNA was synthesized from all RNA with the Mint cDNA synthesis kit, primed by a TRBC-specific oligonucleotide. Following uracil-DNA glycosylase treatment, all cDNA underwent a first 18-cycle PCR with the universal primers M1SS and BC2_uni_R. The authors processed their data as follows. For normalization, 1 million high-quality reads were randomly selected from each sample, with every read carrying a distinct molecular identifier. Reads sharing molecular identifiers were discarded rather than binned into consensus sequences. CDR3 identification, clonotype clustering and error correction used MiTCR with a Q25 quality threshold and the strictest error-elimination algorithm. Lower-bound total TCR beta diversity was estimated with a nonparametric unseen species model using Euler transformation. TCRdb reworked the public reads: Q25 trimming with fastp, MiXCR clone assembly, productive beta chains retained. Each CDR3 protein appears once, grouped with its most common genes and DNA. These V and J calls rely on TCRdb rather than the paper's analysis. The sample contains roughly 860,000 distinct CDR3 sequences, around 68% of them found a single time. The leading ten clones occupy 25% to 35% of the sample.

The specimen was blood. The sequence was obtained from a young man in good health. The V and J genes are TRBV7-8 and TRBJ2-1; 9 central bases correspond to TRBD2. The CDR3 region has the sequence CASSVAGEYNEQFF. The nucleotides are TGTGCCAGCAGTGTAGCGGGGGAGTACAATGAGCAGTTCTTC.